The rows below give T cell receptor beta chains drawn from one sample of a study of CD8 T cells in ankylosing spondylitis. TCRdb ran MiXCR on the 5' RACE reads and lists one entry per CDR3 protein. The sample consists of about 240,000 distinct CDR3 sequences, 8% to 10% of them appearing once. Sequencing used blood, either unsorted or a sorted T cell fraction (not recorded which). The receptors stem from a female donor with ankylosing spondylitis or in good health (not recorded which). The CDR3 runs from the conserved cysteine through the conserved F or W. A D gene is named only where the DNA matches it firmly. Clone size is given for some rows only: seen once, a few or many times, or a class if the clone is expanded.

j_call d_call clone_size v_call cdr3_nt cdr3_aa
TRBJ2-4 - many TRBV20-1 TGCAGTGCTTCTACAGGGAGAAACATTCAGTACTTC CSASTGRNIQYF
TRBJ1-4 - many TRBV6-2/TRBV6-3 TGTGCCACCCTACGGCGGACAACTAATGAAAAACTGTTTTTT CATLRRTTNEKLFF
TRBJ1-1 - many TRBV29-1 TGCAGCGTCATAAGTCCCAGGGGTAACACTGAAGCTTTCTTT CSVISPRGNTEAFF
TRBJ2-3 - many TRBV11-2 TGTGCCAGCAGCCAAGAGGAGGGTACGCAGTATTTT CASSQEEGTQYF
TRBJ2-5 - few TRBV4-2 TGTGCCAGCAGCCCGGGGGTGGGCCCCTCTCTGTGGGAAGAGACCCAGTACTTC CASSPGVGPSLWEETQYF
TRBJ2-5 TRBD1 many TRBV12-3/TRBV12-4 TGTGCCAGCAGTCGACAGGGGGCCCCACAAGAGACCCAGTACTTC CASSRQGAPQETQYF
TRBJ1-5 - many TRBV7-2 TGTGCCAGCAGCTTGGGCAGGGAGGTCCAGCCCCAGCATTTT CASSLGREVQPQHF
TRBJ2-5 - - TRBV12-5 TGTGCTAGTGGTTTGGATAAGAGGGGGAAGACCCAGTACTTC CASGLDKRGKTQYF
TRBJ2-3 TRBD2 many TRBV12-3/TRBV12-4 TGTGCCAGCAGGGTAGCGGGAGTAGGAGATACGCAGTATTTT CASRVAGVGDTQYF
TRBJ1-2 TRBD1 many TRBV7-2 TGTGCCAGCAGCTCAACAGGGGTAGGCGGCTACACCTTC CASSSTGVGGYTF
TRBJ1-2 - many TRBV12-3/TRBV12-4 TGTGCCAGCAGTTTAACTAGCCGGGCGGGGGCGCGTGGCTACACCTTC CASSLTSRAGARGYTF
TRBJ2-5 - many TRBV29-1 TGCAGCGTTCAAAGGGGCCAAGAGACCCAGTACTTC CSVQRGQETQYF
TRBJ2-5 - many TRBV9 TGTGCCAGCAGCGTCCCGGACAGCCAAGAGACCCAGTACTTC CASSVPDSQETQYF
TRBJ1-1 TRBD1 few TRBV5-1 TGCGCCAGCAGCTCATACTCCGGGACAGGGGGTAACACTGAAGCTTTCTTT CASSSYSGTGGNTEAFF
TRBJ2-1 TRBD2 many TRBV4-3 TGCGCCAGCAGCCAGAGAGTAGCGGGAAGCTACAATGAGCAGTTCTTC CASSQRVAGSYNEQFF
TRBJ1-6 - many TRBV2 TGTGCCAGCAGTGAAGCCAGGGAGGGCGGCACCTATAATTCACCCCTCCACTTT CASSEAREGGTYNSPLHF
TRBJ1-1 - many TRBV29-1 TGCAGCGTTGAAGGGGAGGTAGCTGAAGCTTTCTTT CSVEGEVAEAFF
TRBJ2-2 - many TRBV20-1 TGCAGTGCTAAAAGTGGCCGGTACCGGGGAGGCACCGGGGAGCTGTTTTTT CSAKSGRYRGGTGELFF
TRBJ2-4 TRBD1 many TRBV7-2 TGTGCCAGCAGATTGGACAGGGCCAAAAACATTCAGTACTTC CASRLDRAKNIQYF
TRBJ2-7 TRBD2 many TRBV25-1 TGTGCCAGCAGTGGAGGGACTAGCGGGTGGAGCTCCTACGAGCAGTACTTC CASSGGTSGWSSYEQYF
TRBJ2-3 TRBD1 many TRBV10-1 TGCGCCAGCAGTGAAGGGGGCGCCCGTACAGATACGCAGTATTTT CASSEGGARTDTQYF
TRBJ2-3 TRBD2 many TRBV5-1 TGCGCCAGCAGCTTGCAGGTCCCCGGGGGGACTAGCGGGAGGAGGATGACGCAGTATTTT CASSLQVPGGTSGRRMTQYF
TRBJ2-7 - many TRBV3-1 TGTGCCAGCAGCCAAGTCCCAGGGAGCTCCTACGAGCAGTACTTC CASSQVPGSSYEQYF